The source of this T cell receptor (beta chain) is a study of shared clonotypes between healthy human individuals. Assay: immunoSEQ multiplex PCR; the TCRdb copy retains only in-frame clones and omits some. The profile shows over a million clones, around 78% of them singletons. With respect to this clone: Its cognate antigen is unknown.

General observations from the study: Generally, naive subsets came out with larger estimated richness than memory subsets.

The germline V gene has CDR1 MNHNS and CDR2 SASEGT. V lost 3 bases, J lost 5 bases, and 17 bases lay in between. This CDR3 contains 16 residues. The specimen sequenced was memory CD4+ T cells from PBMCs. Subset here: CD45RA-negative fraction. This chain links TRBV6-1 with TRBJ1-5; D gene unclear. This sequence originates from a man aged 18 to 35 in good health. Some clones in this sample may be carry-over from other donors' samples. The CDR3 coding sequence is TGTGCCAGCAGTGAGTTGGGAGTGTTTGGGTATCAGCCCCAGCATTTT. Amino acids: CASSELGVFGYQPQHF.